What follows are 2 T cell receptor beta chains derived from one specimen sequenced in a study of blood T cell repertoires in COVID-19. Repertoires were generated with immunoSEQ multiplex PCR, while TCRdb's copy carries only in-frame clones and drops some. Here the sample spans around 140,000 clones, roughly 88% being singletons. Sequenced input: peripheral blood. The receptors derive from a woman aged 60 to 75 with acute or convalescent COVID-19.

The chain combines TRBV12-3 or TRBV12-4 with TRBJ1-5; maybe TRBD1 (6 bases). There are 12 residues in the CDR3. V lost 6 bases and J lost 7, with 10 bases in between. CDR3 amino acids: CASSNREQPQHF. Here the CDR3 DNA reads TGTGCCAGCAGCAACAGGGAGCAGCCCCAGCATTTT.

This sequence joins TRBV2 and TRBJ1-1, with D maybe TRBD1 (5 bases). In germline, CDR1 is SNHLY, CDR2 FYNNEI. The CDR3 runs to 15 residues. V lost 3 bases to trimming and J lost 1 base, with 12 bases between them. The CDR3 protein is CASSDLGVGNTEAFF. The CDR3 nucleotides are TGTGCCAGCAGTGATTTAGGGGTAGGGAACACTGAAGCTTTCTTT.